This record covers a single T cell receptor beta chain. Per the study methods: Counts of nucleated cells, estimated from reference gene primer amplification, were obtained. TCRdb's table, derived via immunoSEQ multiplex PCR, lists solely in-frame clones and lacks some. Clonal size and the V and J genes are those of that table, whereas D and trimming came from the DNA. In the table there are about 72,000 clones, 86% of which are singletons. This CDR3 has 12 amino acids. J lost 9 bases, V lost 4 bases, and 5 bases had no gene match. The sample is drawn from a study of blood T cell repertoires in COVID-19. For the study at large: The study drew acute and convalescent COVID-19 samples from the United States, Italy and Spain. PBMCs, B-cell-depleted T cells, or T cells were the source of the cDNA or gDNA that made up the material.

Sequenced material: peripheral blood. The receptor was isolated from a man aged 25-40 years with acute or convalescent COVID-19. V gene TRBV12-3 or TRBV12-4 combines with J gene TRBJ1-1, with TRBD1 identical over 7 bases. The CDR3 is CASSSDRSKAFF. CDR3 bases: TGTGCCAGCAGTTCGGACAGGAGCAAAGCTTTCTTT.